This TCR beta chain was documented in a study of cytomegalovirus exposure and HLA in healthy donors. Study overall: Early release data held around 82 million unique TCRs from HLA-typed donors. Findings and limits, study-wide: Sequencing had likely introduced a cluster of highly shared sequence variants as an artifact. Accurate prediction of most subjects' HLA-A and HLA-B alleles from TCR beta sequences was reported.

Trimming cost V 11 bases and J 8 bases; bases outside gene matches: 11. This CDR3 comprises 14 residues. Germline V gives CDR1 ENHRY, CDR2 SYGVKD. Points on this clone: What it binds is not known.

Healthy individuals who donated bone marrow served as the donors. The study ran its PCR with 60 Vbeta and 13 Jbeta primers. TCRdb keeps only in-frame clones here, not all; method: immunoSEQ multiplex PCR. Of 150,000 to 190,000 clones listed, 70% to 90% are singletons. This TCR was recovered from a woman aged 18-29 years in good health and CMV-seronegative. The sample consisted of PBMCs. The chain carries TRBV10-3 and TRBJ2-1; 11 bases map to TRBD1. CDR3 region: CAHRGTGGQDEQFF. The CDR3 DNA is TGTGCCCACCGGGGGACAGGGGGGCAGGATGAGCAGTTCTTC.